These 9 T cell receptor beta chains were sequenced from one sample in a study of T cell responses to AZD1222 COVID-19 vaccine (dated by TCRdb to the early 2020s). The receptor library was made with the immunoSEQ multiplex PCR assay. Sourced from immuneACCESS, this table was stored by TCRdb with only in-frame sequences that have V and J called. A share of the clones is absent; for the studies checked, an unresolved V gene accounts for under half, and the remainder has no known explanation. The sample yields about 24,000 clones; approximately 90% were counted once. Of the sample, 6% to 8% falls within the top ten clones. Explained via the paper, the time point label denotes: about 28 days (+/-7) after the second vaccine dose. The specimen was peripheral blood, collected 28 days after the second AZD1222 dose. These receptors all come from an adult who received the AZD1222 COVID-19 vaccine.

The V call is TRBV28, the J call TRBJ1-2; TRBD1 matches at 9 bases. This CDR3 comprises 18 residues. Unmatched junction bases numbered 18, after V lost 6 bases and J lost 4 bases. Germline lookup yields CDR1 MDHEN and CDR2 SYDVKM. The CDR3 sequence is CASRGGGTRDRVFYGYTF. CDR3 nucleotides: TGTGCCAGCAGAGGGGGGGGTACCCGGGACAGGGTTTTCTATGGCTACACCTTC.

The chain is built from TRBV3-1 (or the pseudogene TRBV3-2) and TRBJ2-3; D is undetermined. The CDR3 is 14 residues long. Germline V gene data show CDR1 as LGHDT and CDR2 as YNNKEL (reference sequence). V gave up 3 bases and J gave up 3 bases, with 10 bases separating them. Here the CDR3 DNA reads TGTGCCAGCAGCCAGATCAGAGGAACAGATACGCAGTATTTT. Amino acids: CASSQIRGTDTQYF.

The genes are TRBV6-5 and TRBJ1-1; D perhaps matches TRBD1 (5 bases). The germline V gene encodes CDR1 MNHEY and CDR2 SVGAGI. Trimming left V 2 bases short and J 4 bases short, with 8 bases between. The CDR3 extends over 13 amino acids. CDR3 in amino acids: CASSYTGGTEAFF. As DNA, the CDR3 is TGTGCCAGCAGTTACACTGGGGGCACTGAAGCTTTCTTT.

The gene calls are TRBV27 and TRBJ2-1; D is perhaps TRBD1 (6 bases). CDR3 length: 12 amino acids. V lost 8 bases and J 7 bases, leaving 12 bases between the germline ends. The V gene's germline CDR1 is MNHEY and CDR2 SMNVEV (reference sequence). CDR3 loop: CASSGQGNEQFF. DNA of the CDR3: TGTGCCAGCTCGGGACAAGGGAATGAGCAGTTCTTC.

The V and J genes are TRBV6-5 and TRBJ1-3, with TRBD1 identical over 8 bases. V lost 10 bases and J lost 0; bases outside the gene matches: 5. From germline, CDR1 is MNHEY and CDR2 SVGAGI. This CDR3 has 14 amino acids. Here the CDR3 reads CAISTGGSGNTIYF. In nucleotides, the CDR3 is TGTGCCATTAGTACAGGGGGCTCTGGAAACACCATATATTTT.

The J gene is TRBJ1-1, the V gene TRBV9; no firm D call. Trimming left V 0 bases short and J 2 bases short, with 14 bases between. Germline-derived CDR1 and CDR2 are SGDLS and YYNGEE. This CDR3 is 16 amino acids long. The CDR3 spells CASSVDPSRGNTEAFF. In nucleotides, the CDR3 is TGTGCCAGCAGCGTAGACCCCAGTCGGGGAAACACTGAAGCTTTCTTT. Variable domain in full (rest from reference TRBV9 and TRBJ1-1): DSGVTQTPKHLITATGQRVTLRCSPRSGDLSVYWYQQSLDQGLQFLIQYYNGEERAKGNILERFSAQQFPDLHSELNLSSLELGDSALYFCASSVDPSRGNTEAFFGQGTRLTVV.

The chain joins TRBV27 to TRBJ1-2; 10 bases are a match to TRBD1. CDR1 and CDR2 (germline): MNHEY, SMNVEV (reference sequence). Losses at the gene ends were 7 bases for V and 6 bases for J; bases not matched to a gene: 11. This CDR3 contains 15 residues. The CDR3 DNA follows: TGTGCCAGCACTCGACGGGGGGGACAGGGGAATGGCTACACCTTC. This translates into CASTRRGGQGNGYTF.

The J gene is TRBJ1-1, the V gene TRBV7-6; D is perhaps TRBD1 (6 bases). Trimming cost V 5 bases and J 0 bases, with 13 bases left between them. There are 15 residues in the CDR3. Germline V gene sequence: CDR1 SGHVS, CDR2 FNYEAQ. The CDR3 DNA follows: TGTGCCAGCAGCCGAACAGGGTCCTTGAACACTGAAGCTTTCTTT. It specifies CASSRTGSLNTEAFF.

The chain employs TRBV5-1 and TRBJ2-7, with TRBD1 as a possible D gene (6 bases). Trimming left V 5 bases short and J 2 bases short, with 11 bases between. This CDR3 is built from 13 residues. Germline V CDR1 and CDR2: SGHRS, YFSETQ. The CDR3: CASSPDRPYEQYF. The CDR3 coding sequence is TGCGCCAGCAGTCCGGACAGACCCTACGAGCAGTACTTC.